This passage covers 14 T cell receptor beta chains from one sample sequenced in a study of blood T cell repertoires in COVID-19. Libraries were prepared by immunoSEQ multiplex PCR; TCRdb keeps only in-frame clonotypes and omits some of them. Of approximately 320,000 clones detected, under 90% appear once; the ten largest clones hold around 10%. The source material was peripheral blood. The receptors derive from a woman in her twenties or thirties with COVID-19, enrolled during active disease.

The chain carries TRBV9 and TRBJ2-7, with 9 bases aligning to TRBD2. The trim removed 3 bases at V and 6 bases at J, leaving 7 bases unmatched. In germline, CDR1 is SGDLS, CDR2 YYNGEE. The CDR3 sequence is 14 residues long. The CDR3 nucleotides read TGTGCCAGCAGCGAGGGACTAGCAGAACTCGAGCAGTACTTC. Protein product: CASSEGLAELEQYF.

The rearrangement links TRBV13 to TRBJ1-2, with no clear D. The CDR3 runs to 14 residues. From germline, CDR1 is PRHDT and CDR2 FYEKMQ (reference sequence). V was trimmed by 0 bases and J by 8 bases, leaving 13 bases between them. The CDR3 DNA follows: TGTGCCAGCAGCTTAGGGACTACCCCGTACGGCTACACCTTC. It translates to CASSLGTTPYGYTF. The full variable domain, its missing parts supplied by reference TRBV13 and TRBJ1-2, is AAGVIQSPRHLIKEKRETATLKCYPIPRHDTVYWYQQGPGQDPQFLISFYEKMQSDKGSIPDRFSAQQFSDYHSELNMSSLELGDSALYFCASSLGTTPYGYTFGSGTRLTVV.

Note on this clone: One end of the junction does not line up with germline, which may come from a read error. The V gene is TRBV5-6, the J gene TRBJ2-7; D unclear. The CDR3 spans 14 residues. Looked up from germline, CDR1 is SGHDT and CDR2 is YYEEEE. The CDR3 sequence: CTSSRGGSSYEQYF. CDR3 in DNA: TGTACCAGCAGCCGCGGTGGCAGCTCCTACGAGCAGTACTTC.

CDR3 in amino acids: CASSPRLADVGETQYF. CDR3 sequence (DNA): TGTGCCAGCTCACCCCGACTAGCGGATGTGGGAGAGACCCAGTACTTC. The rearrangement joins TRBV18 to TRBJ2-5; 9 positions agree with TRBD2. The V gene's germline CDR1 is KGHSH and CDR2 LQKENI. The CDR3 sequence is 16 residues long. The V gene end was trimmed by 3 bases and the J gene end by 4 bases; junction bases not matched to a gene: 9. The entire variable domain, with the rest obtained from reference TRBV18 and TRBJ2-5, is as follows: NAGVMQNPRHLVRRRGQEARLRCSPMKGHSHVYWYRQLPEEGLKFMVYLQKENIIDESGMPKERFSAEFPKEGPSILRIQQVVRGDSAAYFCASSPRLADVGETQYFGPGTRLLVL.

The J gene is TRBJ2-2, the V gene TRBV4-1; D is unclear. This CDR3 has 14 residues. Germline V gene lookup returns CDR1 MGHRA and CDR2 YSYEKL. V shed 1 base and J shed 6 bases, with 9 bases lying between them. This CDR3 is CASSQGWAPGELFF. CDR3 nucleotide sequence: TGCGCCAGCAGCCAAGGTTGGGCTCCCGGGGAGCTGTTTTTT.

The chain combines TRBV27 with TRBJ2-3; TRBD2 aligns across 7 bases. Losses at the gene ends were 0 bases for V and 0 bases for J; bases not matched to a gene: 6. Germline V gives CDR1 MNHEY, CDR2 SMNVEV (reference sequence). The CDR3 contains 17 residues. CDR3 bases: TGTGCCAGCAGTTTATCTAGGACTAGGCTTAGCACAGATACGCAGTATTTT. Amino acids: CASSLSRTRLSTDTQYF.

The rearrangement links TRBV15 to TRBJ2-3; 9 bases are a match to TRBD2. This CDR3 contains 19 residues. V trimming: 1 base; J trimming: 3 bases; junction bases outside the gene matches: 14. Germline values: CDR1 LNHNV, CDR2 YYDKDF (reference sequence). The CDR3 is CATSRGWGLAGFRTDTQYF. CDR3 bases: TGTGCCACCAGCAGAGGGTGGGGACTAGCAGGGTTCAGAACAGATACGCAGTATTTT.

J is TRBJ2-3 and V is TRBV14; tentative D call: TRBD2 (5 bases). From germline, CDR1 is SGHDN and CDR2 FVKESK. With 4 bases removed from V and 2 bases from J, the gap between germline ends came to 16 bases. This CDR3 contains 16 residues. The DNA for the CDR3 is TGTGCCAGCAGCCCACGACGCAGCGGCTACACAGATACGCAGTATTTT. It encodes CASSPRRSGYTDTQYF.

The chain employs TRBV7-9 and TRBJ1-1, with a possible D match to TRBD1 (5 bases). Trimming took off 1 base at V and 5 bases at J, with 8 bases between the two ends. Germline values: CDR1 SEHNR, CDR2 FQNEAQ (reference sequence). This CDR3 has 13 residues. CDR3 coding DNA: TGTGCCAGCAGCTTAGTTCCAGGGACTGAAGCTTTCTTT. Protein: CASSLVPGTEAFF.

The rearrangement joins TRBV19 to TRBJ2-1; the match to TRBD1 covers 10 bases. V was pared by 11 bases and J by 12 bases, with 13 bases of the junction left unmatched. Germline loops: CDR1 LNHDA, CDR2 SQIVND (reference sequence). The CDR3 totals 13 residues. CDR3 nucleotides: TGTGCCGTAAACCGGGACAGGGGCCGAGGGCAGTTCTTC. Translating it yields CAVNRDRGRGQFF. Based on the CDR3 plus reference TRBV19 and TRBJ2-1, the full variable domain is DGGITQSPKYLFRKEGQNVTLSCEQNLNHDAMYWYRQDPGQGLRLIYYSQIVNDFQKGDIAEGYSVSREKKESFPLTVTSAQKNPTAFYLCAVNRDRGRGQFFGPGTRLTVL.

V is TRBV7-9 and J is TRBJ2-1, with 11 bases lining up with TRBD2. In germline, CDR1 is SEHNR, CDR2 FQNEAQ (reference sequence). The CDR3 consists of 17 residues. J lost 3 bases, V lost 4 bases, and 8 bases had no gene match. The DNA of the CDR3 is TGTGCCAGCAGCTCAATACTAGCGGGGGCCCACTACAATGAGCAGTTCTTC. It specifies CASSSILAGAHYNEQFF.

A few counts support this clone. The chain links TRBV7-9 to TRBJ1-4; 9 bases are shared with TRBD1. This CDR3 is built from 15 residues. The germline V gene has CDR1 SEHNR and CDR2 FQNEAQ (reference sequence). V lost 0 bases, J lost 10 bases, and 6 bases stayed unmatched. This CDR3 reads CASSLAGTGRGKLFF. CDR3 bases: TGTGCCAGCAGCTTAGCGGGGACAGGGCGGGGAAAACTGTTTTTT.

V usage is TRBV6-5 and J usage is TRBJ1-6; D may be TRBD1 (6 bases). Germline lookup yields CDR1 MNHEY and CDR2 SVGAGI. With 8 bases removed from V and 8 bases from J, the gap between germline ends came to 16 bases. There are 14 residues in the CDR3. The CDR3 sequence: CASGLDRHHSPLHF. As DNA, the CDR3 is TGTGCCAGCGGCCTAGACAGGCACCATTCACCCCTCCACTTT.

The chain has TRBV6-5 and TRBJ1-6, with a tentative D call TRBD1 (6 bases). The CDR3 sequence is 13 residues long. V was trimmed by 8 bases and J by 3 bases, leaving 8 bases between them. The germline V gene encodes CDR1 MNHEY and CDR2 SVGAGI. This chain's CDR3 is CASRTDYNSPLHF. For the CDR3, the DNA is TGTGCCAGCCGGACAGACTATAATTCACCCCTCCACTTT.